This paragraph reports one T cell receptor (beta chain). Germline V gene sequence: CDR1 SGHRS, CDR2 YFSETQ. The CDR3 length is 14 residues. Trimming stripped 3 bases from V and 7 bases from J, with 16 bases between. This record comes from a study of OX40 agonist ivuxolimab in advanced cancers. Produced via immunoSEQ multiplex PCR; TCRdb's table is partial and in-frame only. The sample shows 55,000 to 60,000 clones, around four fifths of them seen only once. This rearrangement joins TRBV5-1 to TRBJ1-1; D may be TRBD1 (5 bases). The clonotype originates from an adult with an advanced solid tumor such as melanoma, head and neck, liver or kidney cancer. The specimen comprised CD4+ or CD8+ T cells sorted from blood, sampled in a trial of the OX40 agonist ivuxolimab. The CDR3 DNA is TGCGCCAGCAGCTCCGTGGGGCAGACCCGTGAAGCTTTCTTT. This encodes CASSSVGQTREAFF.